The present TCR beta chain was sequenced within a study of blood T cell repertoires in COVID-19. V lost 8 bases and J 2 bases, leaving 14 bases between the germline ends. The germline CDR1 and CDR2 sequences are SGHRS and YFSETQ. This CDR3 has 14 amino acids. Donors in Cohort 3 counted as recovered after two negative PCRs, clearance, or symptom resolution. On this clone: Other DNA sequences in the same sample also yield this CDR3.

TCRdb keeps only in-frame clones here, not all; method: immunoSEQ multiplex PCR. Altogether more than 300,000 clones are present, under 90% being singletons, with the ten largest covering more than 9%. The chain combines TRBV5-1 with TRBJ2-1, with a weak D call TRBD2 (6 bases). Sequenced: PBMCs or T cells enriched from blood (not recorded which). This TCR derives from a young woman who had recovered from COVID-19. In nucleotides, the CDR3 is TGCGCCAGTTCCCTCCGGGGGACCTACAATGAGCAGTTCTTC. This codes for CASSLRGTYNEQFF.